This T cell receptor (beta chain) originates from a study of blood T cells in healthy people across ages (dated by TCRdb to between 2014 and 2017). Context from the whole study: In model experiments, roughly one uniquely barcoded TCR beta cDNA molecule per two T cells was captured by template switching. To track age-related changes in TCR beta repertoire diversity, the study relied on deep sequencing normalized with unique cDNA molecular identifiers. The donors were split into four age groups: young (average 16 years), middle-aged (39), aged (more than 60) and long-lived (roughly 80). To avoid experimental bias, donors of different ages were distributed randomly across sequencing lanes. The study analyzed two additional independent replicas of 1 million unique cDNA reads from the same blood draw for two donors, one aged 18 to 30 and one aged 80 or older.

Regarding this clonotype: No cognate antigen has been identified for it. No qualities accompany the bases; no much larger clone lies one base away.

Relative to germline, V is 0 bases shorter and J is 3 bases shorter, with 9 bases between their ends. CDR1 LGHNA and CDR2 YSLEER are derived from the germline V gene. The CDR3 runs 15 residues from the cysteine to the phenylalanine. Of all the DNA, just the CDR3 is kept, 45 bases in frame from base 1. The library was produced with 5' RACE. The listed sequencing device is Illumina HiSeq 2500. A second about 7 to 11 cycle PCR used a sample-barcoded 5' primer and a J-beta primer mix. Each TCR beta cDNA molecule received a unique molecular identifier from a template-switch 5' adaptor carrying 12 random nucleotides. Each sample yielded at least 2.5 million CDR3-containing paired-end reads. All of the RNA was converted into first-strand cDNA using the Mint cDNA synthesis kit, with a TRBC-specific oligonucleotide serving as the primer. All cDNA was treated with uracil-DNA glycosylase and then went through a first 18-cycle PCR with the universal primers M1SS and BC2_uni_R. The original pipeline was this. For normalization, 1 million high-quality reads were randomly selected from each sample, with every read carrying a distinct molecular identifier. Instead of being binned into consensus sequences, reads with shared molecular identifiers were discarded. MiTCR, with a Q25 quality threshold and the strictest error-elimination algorithm, was used for CDR3 identification, clonotype clustering and error correction. A nonparametric unseen species model using Euler transformation provided a lower-bound estimate of total TCR beta diversity. TCRdb ran its own pipeline on the public reads, namely fastp trimming at Q25 and MiXCR clone calling, and kept in-frame beta chains. Rows matching on CDR3 protein sequence are summarized as one entry with the most common DNA and genes. TCRdb, rather than the study authors, made the V and J calls. This sample holds around 800,000 distinct CDR3 sequences; more than 40% were observed only once. Of the sample, roughly 19% is held by the ten largest clones.

The donors were around 39 Caucasian individuals from Russia, aged roughly 6 to 100 years, who were systemically healthy. Approximately 9 milliliters of peripheral blood were collected from each donor into EDTA-treated Vacutainer tubes. PBMCs were isolated by Ficoll-Paque density-gradient centrifugation, with at least 6 million obtained per sample. Trizol reagent was used to extract total RNA from PBMCs, with at least 6 micrograms per sample. Naive CD45RAhigh/CD27high T cell percentages were measured by flow cytometry on a PBMC aliquot from every donor. Results and caveats for the whole study, not just this receptor: Compared with the aged group, the long-lived group had more naive CD4+ T cells, fewer expanded clones and increased TCR diversity, suggesting age selection. A strong correlation was found between observed TCR beta diversity and the percentage of naive T cells measured by flow cytometry. Because profiling used bulk unsorted PBMCs, naive and antigen-experienced compartments could not be compared conclusively. Total diversity estimates from one million sequenced T cells were considered lower bounds and underestimates. The CMV infection status of donors was not known, potentially confounding age-related changes in expanded clonotypes. As age increased, observed TCR beta diversity per million T cells dropped in a roughly linear way, and a significant reduction was already evident by age about 40.

The V and J genes are TRBV4-3 and TRBJ1-5; matching of 5 bases hints at TRBD1 as the D gene. The TCR comes from a man aged 60-69 years in good health. Sequenced material: blood. In nucleotide form, the sequence is TGCGCCAGCAGCCAAGATCGAGGGGACAATCAGCCCCAGCATTTT. The resulting protein is CASSQDRGDNQPQHF.